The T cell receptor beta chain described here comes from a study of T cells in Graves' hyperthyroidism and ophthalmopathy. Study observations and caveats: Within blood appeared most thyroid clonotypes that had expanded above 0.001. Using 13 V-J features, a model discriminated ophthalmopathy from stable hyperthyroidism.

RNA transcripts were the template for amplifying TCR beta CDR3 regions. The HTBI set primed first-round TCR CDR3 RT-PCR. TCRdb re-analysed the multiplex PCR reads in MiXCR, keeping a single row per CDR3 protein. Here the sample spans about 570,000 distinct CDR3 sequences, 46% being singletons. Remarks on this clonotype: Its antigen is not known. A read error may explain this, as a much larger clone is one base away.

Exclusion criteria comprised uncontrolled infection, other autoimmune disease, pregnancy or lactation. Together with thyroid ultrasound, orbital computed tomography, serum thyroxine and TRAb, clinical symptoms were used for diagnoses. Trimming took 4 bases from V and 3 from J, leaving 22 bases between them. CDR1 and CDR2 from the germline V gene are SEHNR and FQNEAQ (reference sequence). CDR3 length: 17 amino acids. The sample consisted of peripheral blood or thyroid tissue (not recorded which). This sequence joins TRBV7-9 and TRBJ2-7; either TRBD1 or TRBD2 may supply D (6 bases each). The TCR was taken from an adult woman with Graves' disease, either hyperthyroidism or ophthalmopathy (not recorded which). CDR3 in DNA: TGTGCCAGCAGCTCGGACGGGGGCTATAGTAGGGACTACGAGCAGTACTTC. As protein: CASSSDGGYSRDYEQYF. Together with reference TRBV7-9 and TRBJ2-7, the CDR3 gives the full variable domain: DTGVSQNPRHKITKRGQNVTFRCDPISEHNRLYWYRQTLGQGPEFLTYFQNEAQLEKSRLLSDRFSAERPKGSFSTLEIQRTEQGDSAMYLCASSSDGGYSRDYEQYFGPGTRLTVT.